The 20 T cell receptor beta chains below were found in one sample sequenced in a study of neoadjuvant anti-PD-1 for oral cavity cancer. Specified time point: after neoadjuvant nivolumab, at surgical resection. Sequencing was performed with immunoSEQ multiplex PCR; in TCRdb, only in-frame clones are kept and a portion is missing. The sample consists of roughly 20,000 clones, around 43% of them appearing once. Specimen: tumor tissue, collected after nivolumab (anti-PD-1) treatment. The receptors shown here come from a person between 40 and 80 years old with oral cavity squamous cell carcinoma.

This clone was counted only a few times. The V and J genes are TRBV29-1 and TRBJ1-1; the D is unclear. The V and J ends lost 7 bases and 7 bases respectively, with 16 bases between them. This CDR3 has 12 residues. Germline V gene data show CDR1 as SQVTM and CDR2 as ANQGSEA. CDR3 in amino acids: CSAHPSGYEAFF. DNA of the CDR3: TGCAGCGCCCATCCCAGCGGGTATGAAGCTTTCTTT. The whole variable domain, filled in from reference TRBV29-1 and TRBJ1-1, reads SAVISQKPSRDICQRGTSLTIQCQVDSQVTMMFWYRQQPGQSLTLIATANQGSEATYESGFVIDKFPISRPNLTFSTLTVSNMSPEDSSIYLCSAHPSGYEAFFGQGTRLTVV.

The chain joins TRBV28 to TRBJ1-2; 8 nucleotides line up with TRBD1. From germline, CDR1 is MDHEN and CDR2 SYDVKM. V was pared by 3 bases and J by 5 bases, with 8 bases of the junction left unmatched. The CDR3 is 15 amino acids. The CDR3 region has the DNA TGTGCCAGCAGTTTTTCCCCGACAGGGGTGTATGGCTACACCTTC. Amino acids: CASSFSPTGVYGYTF.

The chain joins TRBV5-6 to TRBJ1-2, with D unclear. V lost 1 base to trimming and J lost 0 bases, with 10 bases between them. CDR1 is SGHDT, CDR2 YYEEEE, per germline. CDR3 length: 15 amino acids. CDR3 sequence reads: CASSLFARANYGYTF. The CDR3 bases are TGTGCCAGCAGCTTGTTTGCCCGGGCTAACTATGGCTACACCTTC. Based on the CDR3 plus reference TRBV5-6 and TRBJ1-2, the full variable domain is DAGVTQSPTHLIKTRGQQVTLRCSPKSGHDTVSWYQQALGQGPQFIFQYYEEEERQRGNFPDRFSGHQFPNYSSELNVNALLLGDSALYLCASSLFARANYGYTFGSGTRLTVV.

The chain uses TRBV11-1 and TRBJ1-1; tentative D call: TRBD1 (6 bases). The CDR3 length is 14 residues. CDR1 and CDR2 (germline): SGHAT, FQDESV (reference sequence). V dropped 1 base and J dropped 5 bases, with 11 bases sitting between them. CDR3 bases: TGTGCCAGCAGCTTAGTAGGGGGGAGTACTGAAGCTTTCTTT. This sequence encodes CASSLVGGSTEAFF. Filled out from reference TRBV11-1 and TRBJ1-1, the complete variable domain reads EAEVAQSPRYKITEKSQAVAFWCDPISGHATLYWYRQILGQGPELLVQFQDESVVDDSQLPKDRFSAERLKGVDSTLKIQPAELGDSAMYLCASSLVGGSTEAFFGQGTRLTVV.

This chain links TRBV4-1 with TRBJ2-3; a possible D gene is TRBD1 (6 bases). The length of the CDR3 is 15 residues. The ends were cut back, 0 bases at V and 1 base at J, with 8 bases in the middle. Germline CDR1 reads MGHRA; CDR2 reads YSYEKL. CDR3 in DNA: TGCGCCAGCAGCCAAGATGGACAGCGCACAGATACGCAGTATTTT. As protein: CASSQDGQRTDTQYF.

The chain recombines TRBV7-9 with TRBJ2-7, with 9 positions matching TRBD1. Trimming removed 5 bases from V and 1 base from J; junction bases left unmatched: 6. Germline V lookup: CDR1 SEHNR, CDR2 FQNEAQ (reference sequence). This CDR3 spans 15 amino acids. The CDR3, as DNA: TGTGCCAGCAGCCTCCGACAGGGGGAATCCTACGAGCAGTACTTC. This translates into CASSLRQGESYEQYF.

In its sample, this clone was seen a few times. This chain's CDR3 is CASSTAAGETQYF. CDR3 nucleotide sequence: TGTGCCAGCAGCACGGCCGCCGGGGAGACCCAGTACTTC. V usage is TRBV5-6 and J usage is TRBJ2-5; D not certain. Deletions cut 4 bases from V and 5 bases from J, with 12 bases between. The V gene's germline CDR1 is SGHDT and CDR2 YYEEEE. The CDR3 is 13 amino acids. Combining the CDR3 with reference TRBV5-6 and TRBJ2-5 gives the whole variable domain DAGVTQSPTHLIKTRGQQVTLRCSPKSGHDTVSWYQQALGQGPQFIFQYYEEEERQRGNFPDRFSGHQFPNYSSELNVNALLLGDSALYLCASSTAAGETQYFGPGTRLLVL.

This clone showed up just once. The chain combines TRBV19 with TRBJ2-1, with D possibly TRBD2 on 6 matching bases. Per the germline V gene, CDR1 is LNHDA and CDR2 is SQIVND (reference sequence). This CDR3 comprises 16 residues. Trimming left V 2 bases short and J 8 bases short, with 19 bases between. The CDR3 here is CASSILLTGVSDEQFF. CDR3 nucleotides: TGTGCCAGTAGTATACTCCTCACGGGGGTCAGCGATGAGCAGTTCTTC.

V and J are TRBV6-5 and TRBJ2-5; the D is unclear. This CDR3 contains 13 residues. Trimming removed 4 bases at V and 2 bases at J, with 8 bases between. Germline V CDR1 and CDR2: MNHEY, SVGAGI. The CDR3 DNA follows: TGTGCCAGCAGTTCCCTACTGCAAGAGACCCAGTACTTC. It translates to CASSSLLQETQYF.

The chain carries TRBV10-3 and TRBJ2-3; possible D gene TRBD1, 6 bases. The V end was cut by 7 bases, the J end by 1 base, with 12 bases between. CDR1 is ENHRY and CDR2 is SYGVKD in the germline V gene. CDR3 length: 14 amino acids. In nucleotides, the CDR3 is TGTGCCATCACCCAGGGGAGAGGCACAGATACGCAGTATTTT. This codes for CAITQGRGTDTQYF.

The chain employs TRBV19 and TRBJ1-2; perhaps TRBD1 as D (6 bases). The germline gives CDR1 LNHDA, CDR2 SQIVND (reference sequence). The length of the CDR3 is 14 residues. Trimming stripped 5 bases from V and 0 bases from J, with 10 bases between. Here the CDR3 DNA reads TGTGCCAGTAGTCCTGGACAGCCTAACTATGGCTACACCTTC. This translates into CASSPGQPNYGYTF.

This clone showed up just a few times. The chain joins TRBV2 to TRBJ2-7; 7 nucleotides match TRBD2. The V gene's germline CDR1 is SNHLY and CDR2 FYNNEI. J gave up 2 bases and V 4 bases, and 5 bases lay outside the gene matches. CDR3 length equals 14 residues. CDR3 DNA: TGTGCCAGCAGTGGGGGGGGAAACCCCTACGAGCAGTACTTC. Residues: CASSGGGNPYEQYF.

V usage is TRBV5-6 and J usage is TRBJ2-1; 7 positions match TRBD2. The germline gives CDR1 SGHDT, CDR2 YYEEEE. This CDR3 spans 14 amino acids. The V segment lost 7 bases and the J segment 8 bases; nucleotides outside the gene matches: 12. CDR3 sequence reads: CASFYGLDLDEQFF. CDR3 coding DNA: TGTGCCAGCTTCTATGGACTAGATCTCGATGAGCAGTTCTTC.

The chain recombines TRBV11-2 with TRBJ2-3; D gene unclear. This CDR3 spans 14 amino acids. CDR1 is SGHAT, CDR2 FQNNGV, per germline. V lost 1 base to trimming and J lost 3 bases, with 8 bases between them. The CDR3 sequence is CASSLGVSTDTQYF. The CDR3 nucleotides are TGTGCCAGCAGCTTAGGGGTGTCGACAGATACGCAGTATTTT.

This sequence joins TRBV6-1 and TRBJ1-1; D is possibly TRBD1 (5 bases). Germline CDR1 MNHNS, CDR2 SASEGT. Trimming removed 5 bases from V and 3 bases from J, with 7 bases in between. The CDR3 runs to 12 residues. The CDR3: CASSWGYTEAFF. CDR3 sequence (DNA): TGTGCCAGCAGTTGGGGGTACACTGAAGCTTTCTTT.

The chain uses TRBV11-2 and TRBJ2-7; 9 bases fit TRBD1. The CDR3 contains 15 residues. V trimming: 1 base; J trimming: 4 bases; junction bases outside the gene matches: 5. Per the germline V gene, CDR1 is SGHAT and CDR2 is FQNNGV. The CDR3 loop is CASSLVTGGKYEQYF. For the CDR3, the DNA is TGTGCCAGCAGCTTAGTAACAGGGGGCAAGTACGAGCAGTACTTC.

The chain employs TRBV5-5 and TRBJ1-5; TRBD1 matches 9 bases. The V and J ends lost 3 bases and 4 bases, in that order; junction bases with no gene match: 2. The germline gives CDR1 SGHKS, CDR2 YYEKEE (reference sequence). This CDR3 is built from 14 residues. The CDR3 nucleotides are TGTGCCAGCAGCTGGGACAGGGTGAATCAGCCCCAGCATTTT. Amino acid sequence: CASSWDRVNQPQHF.

Only a few counts were recorded for this clone. The chain is built from TRBV11-3 and TRBJ2-6; D gene ambiguous. Germline V lookup: CDR1 SGHNT, CDR2 YENEEA. CDR3 length: 13 amino acids. V shed 5 bases and J shed 1 base, with 3 bases lying between them. DNA of the CDR3: TGTGCCAGCAGCCCATCTGGGGCCAACGTCCTGACTTTC. Translating gives CASSPSGANVLTF.

The chain carries TRBV7-9 and TRBJ2-7; no firm D call. Trimming left V 2 bases short and J 2 bases short, with 13 bases between. CDR1 is SEHNR, CDR2 FQNEAQ, per germline (reference sequence). The CDR3 sequence is 15 residues long. The CDR3 spells CASSLNSLYPYEQYF. CDR3 nucleotide sequence: TGTGCCAGCAGCTTAAATTCCTTATACCCCTACGAGCAGTACTTC.

The chain combines TRBV30 with TRBJ1-6, with D perhaps TRBD1 (5 bases). V shed 4 bases and J shed 0 bases, with 13 bases lying between them. Germline CDR1 and CDR2: GTSNPN and SVGIG (reference sequence). This CDR3 comprises 16 residues. CDR3 nucleotide sequence: TGTGCCTGGATGGTCCGGAGGGGCTCCTATAATTCACCCCTCCACTTT. It codes for CAWMVRRGSYNSPLHF.